These T cell receptor beta chains were read from a single sample in a study of control samples from healthy donors and cancer patients. Clones were sequenced by immunoSEQ multiplex PCR, and TCRdb holds only the in-frame ones, with some missing. The data contain 120,000 to 150,000 clones, under 95% of them singletons. The sequenced sample consisted of blood. The receptors were sampled from a man between 18 and 35 years old in good health. CDR3s include the opening cysteine and the closing phenylalanine or tryptophan. A D gene is named only where the DNA matches it firmly. Some rows mark clone size as missing; the rest say once, few, many or name a class of expanded clone.

j_call,d_call,clone_size,v_call,cdr3_nt,cdr3_aa
TRBJ1-5,-,-,TRBV28,TGTGCCAGTAACAGTTTCTCTTTGGGTTTATACCAGCCCCAGCATTTT,CASNSFSLGLYQPQHF
TRBJ2-1,TRBD1,few,TRBV6-5,TGTGCCTGTGCCCGGGACAGGGGGCATAATGAGCAGTTCTTC,CACARDRGHNEQFF
TRBJ2-1,TRBD2,once,TRBV11-2,TGTGCCAGCAGCCGAGGACTAGCGGGGTACAATGAGCAGTTCTTC,CASSRGLAGYNEQFF
TRBJ1-1,TRBD1,-,TRBV5-6,TGTGCCAGCAGCTGGTCCCGGGACAGGGCGGGTGAAGCTTTCTTT,CASSWSRDRAGEAFF
TRBJ1-1,-,-,TRBV9,TGTGCCAGCAGCGTAGCTCGACGCCACCGCCCGGGGGCATTT,CASSVARRHRPGAF
TRBJ2-3,-,-,TRBV7-3,TGTGCCAGCAGCTTGGGGACAGATACGCAGTATTTT,CASSLGTDTQYF
TRBJ2-5,-,-,TRBV24-1,TGTGCCACCAGTGATTTCTCTGTGGGCCAAGAGACCCAGTACTTC,CATSDFSVGQETQYF
TRBJ2-1,-,-,TRBV7-2,TGTGCCAGCAGCGATCGAACAAGCCGGAGGTGGGGCAATGAGCAGTTCTTC,CASSDRTSRRWGNEQFF
TRBJ2-7,-,-,TRBV27,TGTGCCAGCAGTTTGTTCAGGGCATCCTACGAGCAGTACTTC,CASSLFRASYEQYF
TRBJ1-5,-,once,TRBV7-2,TGTGCCAGCAGCTTACAGGCGGGGGAATCGCCCCAGCATTTT,CASSLQAGESPQHF
TRBJ1-6,TRBD1,once,TRBV4-3,TGCGCCAGCAGCCCAACGGACAGGGGTGGGTCACCCCTCCACTTT,CASSPTDRGGSPLHF
TRBJ2-7,-,-,TRBV5-1,TGCGCCAGTTTTAACATTTTTTACGAGCAGTACTTC,CASFNIFYEQYF
TRBJ1-5,-,-,TRBV6-5,TGTGCCAGCAGTTACTCCTGGGGACAGCCCCAGCATTTT,CASSYSWGQPQHF
TRBJ1-1,-,-,TRBV7-3,TGTGCCAGCAGCTCAACGGGGGGGACTACTGAAGCTTTCTTT,CASSSTGGTTEAFF
TRBJ1-6,TRBD1,-,TRBV7-2,TGTGCCAGCAGCTTGACAGGGGGCCCTAATTCACCCCTCCACTTT,CASSLTGGPNSPLHF
TRBJ1-2,TRBD1,many,TRBV6-5,TGTGCCAGCAGCTCCGGGACAGGGAGATATGGCTACACCTTC,CASSSGTGRYGYTF
TRBJ2-3,-,-,TRBV7-2,TGTGCCAGCAGGGAAGGGGGAAGCACAGATACGCAGTATTTT,CASREGGSTDTQYF
TRBJ2-7,-,-,TRBV28,TGTGCCAGCAGTCCCGGACTGGAGACCTACGAGCAGTACTTC,CASSPGLETYEQYF
TRBJ1-5,-,-,TRBV11-2,TGTGCCAGCAGCTTGGGGGGGCATAGCAATCAGCCCCAGCATTTT,CASSLGGHSNQPQHF
TRBJ1-4,-,few,TRBV3-1/TRBV3-2,TGTGCCAGCAGCCGACAGGTTGCAACTAATGAAAAACTGTTTTTT,CASSRQVATNEKLFF
TRBJ1-2,-,-,TRBV4-1,TGCGCCAGCAGCCAGCCAGGGATTGTGCGCTACACCTTC,CASSQPGIVRYTF
TRBJ2-3,TRBD2,-,TRBV3-1/TRBV3-2,TGTGCCAGCAGCCCCCCACTAGCGGGGGTCCGAGATACGCAGTATTTT,CASSPPLAGVRDTQYF
TRBJ1-2,-,-,TRBV6-6,TGTGCCAGCAGTTACTCGATTAATGACTGGATCTATGGCTACACCTTC,CASSYSINDWIYGYTF
TRBJ1-2,TRBD1,-,TRBV23-1,TGCGCCAGCAGTCAAAGGCGCCGGGGGACAGGGATTATTTTGTATGGCTACACCTTC,CASSQRRRGTGIILYGYTF
TRBJ1-1,-,-,TRBV27,TGTGCCAGCAGTTCATCCTCAGGGAGGGTGATGAACACTGAAGCTTTCTTT,CASSSSSGRVMNTEAFF
TRBJ2-3,TRBD2,-,TRBV5-1,TGCGCCAGCAGCTTGGCCAGCGGGGGGATCACAGATACGCAGTATTTT,CASSLASGGITDTQYF
TRBJ1-1,-,-,TRBV7-9,TGTGCCAGCAGCTTCAAAGGGGTGGACACTGAAGCTTTCTTT,CASSFKGVDTEAFF
TRBJ1-6,TRBD1,-,TRBV7-9,TGTGCCAGCGCGGGACAGGGGAGCTCCTATAATTCACCCCTCCACTTT,CASAGQGSSYNSPLHF
TRBJ1-1,-,-,TRBV27,TGTGCCAGCAGTGTCCAGAGGGAGCGCTGGAACACTGAAGCTTTCTTT,CASSVQRERWNTEAFF
TRBJ2-7,-,-,TRBV5-1,TGCGCCAGCAGCTTTGGGGATTTTTCCTACGAGCAGTACTTC,CASSFGDFSYEQYF
TRBJ1-1,TRBD1,-,TRBV7-9,TGTGCCAGCAGCGCCGGGACAGCGGGAGGAGGGGCTGAAGCTTTCTTT,CASSAGTAGGGAEAFF
TRBJ2-3,-,-,TRBV6-1,TGTGCCAGCAGTGAATTCGGACTAAGCACAGATACGCAGTATTTT,CASSEFGLSTDTQYF
TRBJ2-1,-,-,TRBV19,TGTGCCAGTAGTATGGAGGACTGGGGTTACAATGAGCAGTTCTTC,CASSMEDWGYNEQFF
TRBJ2-7,-,-,TRBV6-2/TRBV6-3,TGTGCCAGCAGTTCTACGAAGGGACCTTTCTACGAGCAGTACTTC,CASSSTKGPFYEQYF
TRBJ2-7,-,-,TRBV5-1,TGCGCCAGCAGCTTGTTAGGGGTAGAGCAGTACTTC,CASSLLGVEQYF
TRBJ2-1,-,once,TRBV6-5,TGTGCCAGCACCCTCGGTGGGGTTTCGCATGAGCAGTTCTTC,CASTLGGVSHEQFF
TRBJ1-2,-,-,TRBV2,TGTGCCAGCCTGGGGCAGGGGTTTCGGGGCTACACCTTC,CASLGQGFRGYTF
TRBJ2-5,-,-,TRBV5-4,TGTGCCAGCAGCTTCGGAGACGTTGAGACCCAGTACTTC,CASSFGDVETQYF
TRBJ1-2,-,-,TRBV9,TGTGCCAGCAGCGCCGGGACAACCACCTATGGCTACACCTTC,CASSAGTTTYGYTF
TRBJ1-2,-,-,TRBV19,TGTGCCAGTAGTATACAGGGTGGCTATGGCTACACCTTC,CASSIQGGYGYTF
TRBJ1-6,-,-,TRBV5-1,TGCGCCAGCAGCACTCGGAGGTGGGGTGAAGATTCACCCCTCCACTTT,CASSTRRWGEDSPLHF
TRBJ1-2,-,-,TRBV3-1/TRBV3-2,TGTGCCAGCAGCCAAGCCCCCGACCGCGGCTACACCTTC,CASSQAPDRGYTF
TRBJ2-7,-,-,TRBV7-9,TGTGCCAGCAGCTTAGCCGGACGGGACTTCTACGAGCAGTACTTC,CASSLAGRDFYEQYF